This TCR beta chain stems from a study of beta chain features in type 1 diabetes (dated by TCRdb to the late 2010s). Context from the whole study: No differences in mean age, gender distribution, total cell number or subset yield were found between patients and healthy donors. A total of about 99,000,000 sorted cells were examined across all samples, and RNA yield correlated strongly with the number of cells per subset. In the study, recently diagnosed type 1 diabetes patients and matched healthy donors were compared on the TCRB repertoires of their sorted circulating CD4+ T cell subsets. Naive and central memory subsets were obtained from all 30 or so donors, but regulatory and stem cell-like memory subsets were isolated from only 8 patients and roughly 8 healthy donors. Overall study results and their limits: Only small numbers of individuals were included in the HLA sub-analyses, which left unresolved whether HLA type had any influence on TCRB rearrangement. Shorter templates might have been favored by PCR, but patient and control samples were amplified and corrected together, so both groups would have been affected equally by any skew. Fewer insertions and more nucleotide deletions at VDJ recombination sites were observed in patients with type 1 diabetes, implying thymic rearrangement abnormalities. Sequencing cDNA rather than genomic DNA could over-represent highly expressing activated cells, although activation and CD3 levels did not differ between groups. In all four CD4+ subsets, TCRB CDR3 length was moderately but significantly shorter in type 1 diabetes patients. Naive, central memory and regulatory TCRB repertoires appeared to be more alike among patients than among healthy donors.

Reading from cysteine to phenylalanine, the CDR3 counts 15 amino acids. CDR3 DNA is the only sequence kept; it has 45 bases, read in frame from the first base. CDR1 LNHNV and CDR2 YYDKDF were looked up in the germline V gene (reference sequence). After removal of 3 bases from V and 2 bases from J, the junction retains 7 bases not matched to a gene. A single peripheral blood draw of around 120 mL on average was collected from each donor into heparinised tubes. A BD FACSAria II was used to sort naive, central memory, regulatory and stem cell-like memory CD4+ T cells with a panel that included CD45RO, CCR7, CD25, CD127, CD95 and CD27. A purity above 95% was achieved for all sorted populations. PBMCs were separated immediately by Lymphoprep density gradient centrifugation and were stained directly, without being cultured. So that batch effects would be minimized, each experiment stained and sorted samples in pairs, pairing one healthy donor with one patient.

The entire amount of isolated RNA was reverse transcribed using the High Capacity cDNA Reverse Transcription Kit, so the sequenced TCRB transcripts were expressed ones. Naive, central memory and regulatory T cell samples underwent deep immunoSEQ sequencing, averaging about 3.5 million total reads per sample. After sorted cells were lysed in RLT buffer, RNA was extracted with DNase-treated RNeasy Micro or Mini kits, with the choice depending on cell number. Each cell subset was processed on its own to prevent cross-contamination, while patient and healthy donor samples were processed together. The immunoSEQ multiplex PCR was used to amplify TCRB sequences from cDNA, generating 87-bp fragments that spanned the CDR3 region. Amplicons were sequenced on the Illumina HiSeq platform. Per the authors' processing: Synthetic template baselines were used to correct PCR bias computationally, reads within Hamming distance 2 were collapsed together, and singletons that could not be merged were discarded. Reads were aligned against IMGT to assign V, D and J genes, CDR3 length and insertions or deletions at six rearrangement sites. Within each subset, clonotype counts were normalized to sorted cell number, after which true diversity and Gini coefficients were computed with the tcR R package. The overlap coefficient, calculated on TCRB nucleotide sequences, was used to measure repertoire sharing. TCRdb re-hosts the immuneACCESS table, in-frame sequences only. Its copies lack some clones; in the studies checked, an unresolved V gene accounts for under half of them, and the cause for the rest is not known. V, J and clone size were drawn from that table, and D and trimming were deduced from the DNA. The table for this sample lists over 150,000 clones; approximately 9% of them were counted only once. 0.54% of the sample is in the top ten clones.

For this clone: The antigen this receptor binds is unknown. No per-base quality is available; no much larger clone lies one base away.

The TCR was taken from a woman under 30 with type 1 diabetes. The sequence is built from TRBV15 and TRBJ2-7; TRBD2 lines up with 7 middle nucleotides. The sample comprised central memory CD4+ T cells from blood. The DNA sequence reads TGTGCCACCAGCAGGGGGGGGGACGCAACCTACGAGCAGTACTTC. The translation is CATSRGGDATYEQYF.